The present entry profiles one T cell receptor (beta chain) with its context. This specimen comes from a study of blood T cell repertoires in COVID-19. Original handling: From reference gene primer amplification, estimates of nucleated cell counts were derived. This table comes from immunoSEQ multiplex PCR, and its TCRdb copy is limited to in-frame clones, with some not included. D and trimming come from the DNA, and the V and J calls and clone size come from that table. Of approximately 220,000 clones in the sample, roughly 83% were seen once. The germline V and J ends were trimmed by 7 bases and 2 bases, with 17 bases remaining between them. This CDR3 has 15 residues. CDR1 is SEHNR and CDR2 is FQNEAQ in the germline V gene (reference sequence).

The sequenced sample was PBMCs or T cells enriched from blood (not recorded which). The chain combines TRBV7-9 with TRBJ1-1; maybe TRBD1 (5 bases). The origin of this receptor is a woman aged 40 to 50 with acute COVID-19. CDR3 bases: TGTGCCAGCACCGCCGGGCGGGGCCTCAACACTGAAGCTTTCTTT. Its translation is CASTAGRGLNTEAFF.